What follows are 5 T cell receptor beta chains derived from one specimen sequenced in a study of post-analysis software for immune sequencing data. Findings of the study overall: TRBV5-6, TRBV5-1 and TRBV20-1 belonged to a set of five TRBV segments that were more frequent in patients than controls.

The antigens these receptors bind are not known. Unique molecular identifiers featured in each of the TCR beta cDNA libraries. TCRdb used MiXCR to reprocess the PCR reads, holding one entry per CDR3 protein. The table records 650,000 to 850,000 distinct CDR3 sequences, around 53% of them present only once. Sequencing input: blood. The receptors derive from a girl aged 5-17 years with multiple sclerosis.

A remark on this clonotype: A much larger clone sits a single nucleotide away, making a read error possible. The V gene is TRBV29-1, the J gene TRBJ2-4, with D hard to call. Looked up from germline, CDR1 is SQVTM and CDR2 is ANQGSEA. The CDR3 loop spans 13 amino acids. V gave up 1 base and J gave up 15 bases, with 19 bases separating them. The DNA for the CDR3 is TGCAGCGTTGAAGTCGGGTCCACCTACGAGCGGTACTTC. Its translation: CSVEVGSTYERYF.

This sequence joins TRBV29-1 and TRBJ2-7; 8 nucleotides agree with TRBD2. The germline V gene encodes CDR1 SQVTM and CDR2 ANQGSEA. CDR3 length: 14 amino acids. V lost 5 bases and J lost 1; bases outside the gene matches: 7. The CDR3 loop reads CSVSPRGGSYEQYF. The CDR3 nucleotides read TGCAGCGTTTCCCCCCGGGGGGGATCCTACGAGCAGTACTTC.

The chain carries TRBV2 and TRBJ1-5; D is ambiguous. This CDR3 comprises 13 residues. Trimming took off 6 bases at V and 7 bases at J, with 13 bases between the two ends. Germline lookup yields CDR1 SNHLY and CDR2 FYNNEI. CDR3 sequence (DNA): TGTGCCAGCAGCAAAGAACTTGGGCAGCCCCAGCATTTT. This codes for CASSKELGQPQHF. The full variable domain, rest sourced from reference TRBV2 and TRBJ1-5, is EPEVTQTPSHQVTQMGQEVILRCVPISNHLYFYWYRQILGQKVEFLVSFYNNEISEKSEIFDDQFSVERPDGSNFTLKIRSTKLEDSAMYFCASSKELGQPQHFGDGTRLSIL.

CDR3 in DNA: TGCGCCAGCAGCTTTTGGGAAAGGGACGGCTACACCTTC. Residues: CASSFWERDGYTF. The chain couples TRBV5-1 to TRBJ1-2, with D possibly TRBD1 on 5 matching bases. From germline, CDR1 is SGHRS and CDR2 YFSETQ. With 2 bases removed from V and 8 bases from J, the gap between germline ends came to 13 bases. This CDR3 has 13 amino acids.

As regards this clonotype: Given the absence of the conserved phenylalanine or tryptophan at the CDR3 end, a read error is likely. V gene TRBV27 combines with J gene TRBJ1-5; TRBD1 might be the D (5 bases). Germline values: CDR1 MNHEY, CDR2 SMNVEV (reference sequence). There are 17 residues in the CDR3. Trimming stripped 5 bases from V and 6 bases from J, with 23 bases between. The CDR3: CASSLVSRGAGLQPQHL. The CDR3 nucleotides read TGTGCCAGCAGTCTCGTCTCACGCGGCGCAGGGCTTCAGCCCCAGCATTTG.